This T cell receptor beta chain came from a study of B cell selection in AIRE deficiency (dated by TCRdb to about 2019). General notes on the study: TCRbeta repertoires of sorted blood CD4+ conventional T cells and regulatory T cells were compared between AIRE-deficient patients and healthy controls. The TCR-sequenced cohort comprised roughly 5 AIRE-deficient APECED patients and roughly 5 healthy control donors. Study-level results and caveats: In AIRE-deficient patients, Tconv and Treg cells had TCRBV gene usage, CDR3 length and TCR diversity comparable to those in healthy donors. Around a third of the Treg TCRbeta sequences shared among healthy donors were found in patient Tconv cells, which suggests that Treg-biased clones were diverted into the Tconv compartment. Only TCRbeta chains were sequenced, and roughly 37% of shared healthy-donor Treg sequences were also present in healthy Tconv cells, possibly due to differing TCRalpha chains. Shared Treg sequences had shorter CDR3s, reflecting a bias toward rearrangements with few non-templated nucleotide insertions. Among around 3,500 shared Treg TCRbeta sequences, around 29% were found to be shared only among healthy donors and 9.3% only among patients, suggesting that Treg selection is less efficient in the absence of AIRE.

CD4+CD127+ cells were sorted as the conventional CD4 T cell population. Control samples were obtained from healthy donors who were not related to the patients. Sorting of Tconv and Treg cells intended for TCRbeta sequencing was performed on a FACSAria flow cytometer. Sorted cells were collected in 5-ml round-bottom polystyrene tubes, and dry cell pellets were stored frozen at -80 degrees C prior to sequencing. TCRbeta chain sequencing was performed with the immunoSEQ platform. The paper's data handling went like this. Some 1.1x10^5 distinct in-frame TCRbeta sequences from patients and around 1.3x10^5 from healthy donors were obtained from pooled conventional T cell repertoires. Treg TCRbeta sequences shared by two or more individuals were defined as public, and these public Treg TCRbeta sequences were subsequently searched for in Tconv repertoires. Group differences were tested with Mann-Whitney U tests and Bonferroni-Dunn correction in GraphPad Prism 7.03. Entries here come from immuneACCESS through TCRdb and include only in-frame sequences with V and J called. Some clones fail to appear in such tables; in the studies checked, an unresolved V gene covers under half of the shortfall, and the cause of the remainder is unknown. Clonal size and the V and J genes are those of that table, whereas D and trimming came from the DNA. This sample holds fewer than 30,000 clones; about 96% were observed only once. The biggest ten clones account for approximately 0.2% of the sample.

A remark on this clone: This clone's antigen is unknown. No qualities accompany the bases; no much larger clone lies one base away.

The CDR3 contains 14 residues, cysteine and phenylalanine counted. The kept DNA is CDR3 alone, 42 bases in frame from the first base. Between the V and J ends, shortened by 4 bases and 8 bases respectively, the junction contains 17 bases. From a lookup of the germline V gene, CDR1 and CDR2 are SNHLY and FYNNEI. The sample comprised CD4+CD127+ conventional T cells sorted from PBMCs. This TCR was recovered from a human donor in good health. The sequence joins TRBV2 to TRBJ1-2; the D gene lacks a confident call. The CDR3 sequence is CASSALMGRVGYTF. The nucleotide sequence reads TGTGCCAGCAGTGCCCTAATGGGGAGGGTCGGCTACACCTTC.